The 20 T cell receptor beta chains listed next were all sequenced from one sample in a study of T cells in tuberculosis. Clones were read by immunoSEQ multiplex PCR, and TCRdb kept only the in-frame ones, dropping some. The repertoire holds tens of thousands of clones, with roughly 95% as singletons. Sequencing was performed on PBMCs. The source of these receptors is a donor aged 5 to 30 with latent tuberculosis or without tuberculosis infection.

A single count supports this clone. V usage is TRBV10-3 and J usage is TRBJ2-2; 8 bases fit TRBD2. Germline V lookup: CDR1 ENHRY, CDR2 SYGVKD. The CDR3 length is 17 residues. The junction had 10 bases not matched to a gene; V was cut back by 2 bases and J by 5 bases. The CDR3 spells CAISEPRGLEGTGELFF. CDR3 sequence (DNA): TGTGCCATCAGTGAGCCGAGGGGACTAGAGGGGACCGGGGAGCTGTTTTTT.

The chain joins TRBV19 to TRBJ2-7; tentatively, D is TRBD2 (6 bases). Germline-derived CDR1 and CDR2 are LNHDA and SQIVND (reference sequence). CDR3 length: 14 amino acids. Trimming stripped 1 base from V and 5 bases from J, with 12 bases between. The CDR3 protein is CASSIGGGLDEQYF. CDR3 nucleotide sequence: TGTGCCAGTAGTATAGGTGGAGGGCTCGACGAGCAGTACTTC.

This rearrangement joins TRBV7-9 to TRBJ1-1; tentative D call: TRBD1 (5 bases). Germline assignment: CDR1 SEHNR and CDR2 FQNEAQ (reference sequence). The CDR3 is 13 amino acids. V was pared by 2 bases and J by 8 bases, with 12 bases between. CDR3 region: CASSLLMSGEAFF. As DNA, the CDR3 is TGTGCCAGCAGCTTATTAATGTCAGGGGAAGCTTTCTTT.

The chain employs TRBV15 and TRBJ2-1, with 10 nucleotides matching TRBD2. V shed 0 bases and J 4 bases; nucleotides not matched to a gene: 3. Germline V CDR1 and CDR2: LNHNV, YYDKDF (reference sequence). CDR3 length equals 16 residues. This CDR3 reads CATSRDLAGVYNEQFF. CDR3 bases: TGTGCCACCAGCAGAGACCTAGCGGGAGTGTACAATGAGCAGTTCTTC.

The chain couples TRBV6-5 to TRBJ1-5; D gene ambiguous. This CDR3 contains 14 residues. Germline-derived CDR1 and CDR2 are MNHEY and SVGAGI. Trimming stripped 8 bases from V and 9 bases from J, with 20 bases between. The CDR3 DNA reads TGTGCCAGCCCGGATAGAGGTTCCTATTGGCCCCAGCATTTT. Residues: CASPDRGSYWPQHF.

Written as DNA, the CDR3 is TGTGCCAGCTCAGCGAACAGGGGCGCGAACACCGGGGAGCTGTTTTTT. It codes for CASSANRGANTGELFF. This rearrangement joins TRBV18 to TRBJ2-2; TRBD1 agrees at 7 bases. CDR1 is KGHSH and CDR2 is LQKENI in the germline V gene. J gave up 0 bases and V 5 bases, and 6 bases lay outside the gene matches. This CDR3 contains 16 residues. Filled out from reference TRBV18 and TRBJ2-2, the complete variable domain reads NAGVMQNPRHLVRRRGQEARLRCSPMKGHSHVYWYRQLPEEGLKFMVYLQKENIIDESGMPKERFSAEFPKEGPSILRIQQVVRGDSAAYFCASSANRGANTGELFFGEGSRLTVL.

CDR3 loop: CASSRGLYEQYF. CDR3 DNA: TGTGCCAGCTCGAGAGGGTTGTACGAGCAGTACTTC. This rearrangement joins TRBV6-1 to TRBJ2-7, with a possible D match to TRBD2 (5 bases). Trimming took off 8 bases at V and 4 bases at J, with 12 bases between the two ends. Germline CDR1 and CDR2: MNHNS and SASEGT. This CDR3 is 12 amino acids long.

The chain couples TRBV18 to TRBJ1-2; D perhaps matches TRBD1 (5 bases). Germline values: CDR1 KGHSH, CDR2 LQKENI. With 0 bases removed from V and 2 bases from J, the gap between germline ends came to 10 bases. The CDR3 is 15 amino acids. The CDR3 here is CASSPPGRGNYGYTF. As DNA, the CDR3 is TGTGCCAGCTCACCACCAGGACGGGGGAACTATGGCTACACCTTC.

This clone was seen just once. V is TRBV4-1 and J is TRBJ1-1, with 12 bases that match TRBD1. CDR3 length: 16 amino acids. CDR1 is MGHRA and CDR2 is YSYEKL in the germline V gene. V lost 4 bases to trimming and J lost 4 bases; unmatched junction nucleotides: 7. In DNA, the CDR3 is TGCGCCAGCAGCCTGGGACAGGGGGCTTTTGTCACTGAAGCTTTCTTT. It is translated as CASSLGQGAFVTEAFF.

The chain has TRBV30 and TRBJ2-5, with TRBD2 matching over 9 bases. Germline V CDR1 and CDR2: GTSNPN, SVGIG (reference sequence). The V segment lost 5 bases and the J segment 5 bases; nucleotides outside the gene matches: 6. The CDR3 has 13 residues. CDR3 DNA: TGTGCCTGGGGCGTGCGGGGGGGGGAGACCCAGTACTTC. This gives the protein CAWGVRGGETQYF.

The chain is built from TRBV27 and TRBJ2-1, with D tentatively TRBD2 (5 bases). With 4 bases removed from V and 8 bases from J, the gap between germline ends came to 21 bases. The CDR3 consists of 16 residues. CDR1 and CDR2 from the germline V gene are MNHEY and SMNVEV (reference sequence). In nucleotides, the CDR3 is TGTGCCAGCAGTTCGCCCAGCGGTGCCGGGCGGGATGAGCAGTTCTTC. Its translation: CASSSPSGAGRDEQFF.

Here the CDR3 reads CASSVRLAGVADTQYF. DNA for the CDR3: TGTGCCAGCAGTGTCCGACTAGCGGGGGTGGCAGATACGCAGTATTTT. V is TRBV6-1 and J is TRBJ2-3; the match to TRBD2 covers 12 bases. The CDR3 extends over 16 amino acids. V shed 4 bases and J 4 bases; nucleotides not matched to a gene: 6. CDR1 and CDR2 (germline): MNHNS, SASEGT.

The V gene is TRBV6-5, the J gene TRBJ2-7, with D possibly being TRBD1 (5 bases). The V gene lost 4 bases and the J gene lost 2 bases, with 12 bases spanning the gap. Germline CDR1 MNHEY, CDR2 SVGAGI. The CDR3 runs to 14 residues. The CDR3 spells CASSFSGPPYEQYF. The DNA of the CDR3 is TGTGCCAGCAGTTTTTCAGGGCCCCCCTACGAGCAGTACTTC.

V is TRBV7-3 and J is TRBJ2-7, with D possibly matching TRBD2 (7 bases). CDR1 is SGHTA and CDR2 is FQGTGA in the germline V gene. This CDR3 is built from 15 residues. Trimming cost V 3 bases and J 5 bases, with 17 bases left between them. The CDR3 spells CASSLMGGRFHEQYF. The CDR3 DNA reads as TGTGCCAGCAGCTTGATGGGGGGGCGGTTCCACGAGCAGTACTTC.

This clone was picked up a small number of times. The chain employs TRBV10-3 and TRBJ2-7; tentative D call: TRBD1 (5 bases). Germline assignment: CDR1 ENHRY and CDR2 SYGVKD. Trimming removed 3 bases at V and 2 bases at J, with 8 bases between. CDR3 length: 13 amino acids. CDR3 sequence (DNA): TGTGCCATCAGTGACAGGGCTCCCTACGAGCAGTACTTC. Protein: CAISDRAPYEQYF.

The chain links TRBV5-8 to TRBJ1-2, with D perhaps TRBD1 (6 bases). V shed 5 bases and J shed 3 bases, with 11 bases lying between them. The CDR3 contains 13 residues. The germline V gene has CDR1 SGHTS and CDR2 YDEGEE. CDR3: CASSRRGDYGYTF. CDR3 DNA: TGTGCCAGCAGTCGCAGGGGAGACTATGGCTACACCTTC.

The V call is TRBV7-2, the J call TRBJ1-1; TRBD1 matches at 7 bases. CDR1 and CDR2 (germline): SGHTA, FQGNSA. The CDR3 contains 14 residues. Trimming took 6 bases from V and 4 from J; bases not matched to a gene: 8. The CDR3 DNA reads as TGTGCCAGCAGTCAGGGACAGTTAGTCACTGAAGCTTTCTTT. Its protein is CASSQGQLVTEAFF. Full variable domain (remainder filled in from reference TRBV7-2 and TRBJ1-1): GAGVSQSPSNKVTEKGKDVELRCDPISGHTALYWYRQSLGQGLEFLIYFQGNSAPDKSGLPSDRFSAERTGGSVSTLTIQRTQQEDSAVYLCASSQGQLVTEAFFGQGTRLTVV.

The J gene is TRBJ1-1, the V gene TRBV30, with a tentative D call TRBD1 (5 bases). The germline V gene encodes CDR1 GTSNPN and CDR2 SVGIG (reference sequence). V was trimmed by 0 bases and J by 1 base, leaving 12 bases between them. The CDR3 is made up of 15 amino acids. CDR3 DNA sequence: TGTGCCTGGAGTGTACCTCCAGGGAAGAACACTGAAGCTTTCTTT. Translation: CAWSVPPGKNTEAFF.

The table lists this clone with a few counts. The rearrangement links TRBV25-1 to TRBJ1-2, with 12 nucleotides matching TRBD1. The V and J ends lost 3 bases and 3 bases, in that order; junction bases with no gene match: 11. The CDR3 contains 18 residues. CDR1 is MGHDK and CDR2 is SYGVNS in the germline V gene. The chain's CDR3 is CASSDRGTGGQVDYGYTF. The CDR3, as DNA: TGTGCCAGCAGTGATAGAGGGACAGGGGGCCAGGTGGACTATGGCTACACCTTC.

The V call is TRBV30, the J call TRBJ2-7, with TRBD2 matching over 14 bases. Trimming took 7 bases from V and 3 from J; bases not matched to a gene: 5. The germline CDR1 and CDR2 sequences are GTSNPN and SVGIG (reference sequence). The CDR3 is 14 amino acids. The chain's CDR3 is CALGTSGRLYEQYF. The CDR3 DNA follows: TGTGCCTTAGGGACTAGCGGGAGACTCTACGAGCAGTACTTC.